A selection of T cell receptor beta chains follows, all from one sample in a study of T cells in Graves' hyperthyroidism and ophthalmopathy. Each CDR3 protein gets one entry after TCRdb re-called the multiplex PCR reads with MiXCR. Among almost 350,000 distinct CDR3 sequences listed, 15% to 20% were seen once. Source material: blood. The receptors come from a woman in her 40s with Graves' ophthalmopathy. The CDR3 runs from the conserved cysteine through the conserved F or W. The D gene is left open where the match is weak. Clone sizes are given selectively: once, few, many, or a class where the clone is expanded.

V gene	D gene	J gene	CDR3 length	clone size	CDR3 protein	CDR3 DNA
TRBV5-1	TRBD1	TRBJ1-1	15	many	CASSRGQGLRTEAFF	TGCGCCAGCAGCAGAGGACAGGGCTTGAGGACTGAAGCTTTCTTT
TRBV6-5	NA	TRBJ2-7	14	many	CASSYDGTTYEQYF	TGTGCCAGCAGTTACGATGGGACAACCTACGAGCAGTACTTC
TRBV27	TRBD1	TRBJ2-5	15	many	CASSLSATGLETQYF	TGTGCCAGCAGCCTGTCGGCGACAGGGTTAGAGACCCAGTACTTC
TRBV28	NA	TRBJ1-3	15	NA	CASSPDTGSGNTISF	TGTGCCAGCAGCCCAGACACGGGTTCAGGAAACACCATATCTTTT
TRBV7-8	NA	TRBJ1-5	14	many	CASSLAGVNQPQHF	TGTGCCAGCAGCTTAGCGGGGGTCAATCAGCCCCAGCATTTT
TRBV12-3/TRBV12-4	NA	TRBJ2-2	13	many	CASSLKGSGELFF	TGTGCCAGCAGTTTAAAGGGTTCCGGGGAGCTGTTTTTT
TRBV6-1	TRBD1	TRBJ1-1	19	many	CASREALVGGIFMNTEAFF	TGTGCCAGCCGCGAAGCGTTGGTAGGGGGCATCTTCATGAACACTGAAGCTTTCTTT
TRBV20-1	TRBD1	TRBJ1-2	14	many	CSANPDRGGHGYTF	TGCAGTGCTAATCCCGACAGGGGGGGGCATGGCTACACCTTC
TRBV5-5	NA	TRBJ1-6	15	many	CASSLPTGPNSPLHF	TGTGCCAGCAGCTTGCCTACAGGGCCAAATTCACCCCTCCACTTT
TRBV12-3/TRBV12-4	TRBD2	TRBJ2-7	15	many	CASSFALTSGSEQYF	TGTGCCAGCAGTTTCGCCCTCACTAGCGGAAGCGAGCAGTACTTC
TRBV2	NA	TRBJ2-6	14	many	CASSETAGANVLTF	TGTGCCAGCAGTGAAACAGCTGGGGCCAACGTCCTGACTTTC
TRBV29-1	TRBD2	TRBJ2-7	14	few	CSVLGTSGTYEQYF	TGCAGCGTCCTAGGGACTAGCGGGACTTACGAGCAGTACTTC
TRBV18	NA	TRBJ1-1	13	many	CASSPRGDTEAFF	TGTGCCAGCTCACCTCGGGGTGACACTGAAGCTTTCTTT
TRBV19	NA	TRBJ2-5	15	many	CASSIQVGAQETQYF	TGTGCCAGTAGTATTCAGGTCGGGGCCCAAGAGACCCAGTACTTC
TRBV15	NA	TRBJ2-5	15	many	CATSRDSAYQETQYF	TGTGCCACCAGCAGAGATTCGGCGTACCAAGAGACCCAGTACTTC